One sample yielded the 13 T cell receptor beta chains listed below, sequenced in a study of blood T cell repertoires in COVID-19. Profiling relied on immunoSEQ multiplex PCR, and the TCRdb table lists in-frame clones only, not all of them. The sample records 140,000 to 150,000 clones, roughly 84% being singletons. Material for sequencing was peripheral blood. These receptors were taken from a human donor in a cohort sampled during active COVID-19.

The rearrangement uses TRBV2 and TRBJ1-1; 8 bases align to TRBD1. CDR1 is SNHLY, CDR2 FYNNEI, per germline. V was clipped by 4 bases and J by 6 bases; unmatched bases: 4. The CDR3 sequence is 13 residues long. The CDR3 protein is CASSGTGRAEAFF. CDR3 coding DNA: TGTGCCAGCAGTGGGACAGGGAGGGCTGAAGCTTTCTTT. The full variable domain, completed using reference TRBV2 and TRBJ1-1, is EPEVTQTPSHQVTQMGQEVILRCVPISNHLYFYWYRQILGQKVEFLVSFYNNEISEKSEIFDDQFSVERPDGSNFTLKIRSTKLEDSAMYFCASSGTGRAEAFFGQGTRLTVV.

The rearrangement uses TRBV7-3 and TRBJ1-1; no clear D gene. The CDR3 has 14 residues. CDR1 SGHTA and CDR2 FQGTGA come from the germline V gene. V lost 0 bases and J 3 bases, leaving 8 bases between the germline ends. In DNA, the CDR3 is TGTGCCAGCAGCTTAACAGGGCGGGACACTGAAGCTTTCTTT. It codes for CASSLTGRDTEAFF.

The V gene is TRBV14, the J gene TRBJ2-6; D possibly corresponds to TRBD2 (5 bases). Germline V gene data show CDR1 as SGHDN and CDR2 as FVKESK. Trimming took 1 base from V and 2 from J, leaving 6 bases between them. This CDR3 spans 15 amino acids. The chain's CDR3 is CASSQAGTGANVLTF. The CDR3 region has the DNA TGTGCCAGCAGCCAAGCCGGGACTGGGGCCAACGTCCTGACTTTC.

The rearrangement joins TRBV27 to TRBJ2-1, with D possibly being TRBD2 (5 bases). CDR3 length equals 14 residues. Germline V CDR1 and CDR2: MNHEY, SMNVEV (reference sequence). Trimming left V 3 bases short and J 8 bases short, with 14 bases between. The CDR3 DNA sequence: TGTGCCAGCAGTTTCGAGGGATTGGACGATGAGCAGTTCTTC. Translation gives CASSFEGLDDEQFF.

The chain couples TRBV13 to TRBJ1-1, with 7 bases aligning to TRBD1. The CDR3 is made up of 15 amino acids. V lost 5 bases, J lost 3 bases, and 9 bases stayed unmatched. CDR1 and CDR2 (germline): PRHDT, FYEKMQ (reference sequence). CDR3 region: CASSARQGGHTEAFF. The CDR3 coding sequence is TGTGCCAGCAGCGCAAGACAGGGTGGGCACACTGAAGCTTTCTTT. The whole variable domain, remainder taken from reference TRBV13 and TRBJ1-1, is AAGVIQSPRHLIKEKRETATLKCYPIPRHDTVYWYQQGPGQDPQFLISFYEKMQSDKGSIPDRFSAQQFSDYHSELNMSSLELGDSALYFCASSARQGGHTEAFFGQGTRLTVV.

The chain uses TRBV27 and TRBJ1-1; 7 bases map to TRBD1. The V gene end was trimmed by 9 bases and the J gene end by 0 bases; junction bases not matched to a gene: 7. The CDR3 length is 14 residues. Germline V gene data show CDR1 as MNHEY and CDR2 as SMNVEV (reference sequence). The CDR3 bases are TGTGCCAGTGCCAGGGGGACTTTGAACACTGAAGCTTTCTTT. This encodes CASARGTLNTEAFF.

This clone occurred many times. DNA for the CDR3: TGTGCCAGCAGCCACCGGGACAGGCCTAAGAATGGCTACACCTTC. It translates to CASSHRDRPKNGYTF. J is TRBJ1-2 and V is TRBV3-1 (or the pseudogene TRBV3-2); 8 positions agree with TRBD1. Looked up from germline, CDR1 is LGHDT and CDR2 is YNNKEL (reference sequence). Losses at the gene ends were 3 bases for V and 6 bases for J; bases not matched to a gene: 9. The CDR3 has 15 residues.

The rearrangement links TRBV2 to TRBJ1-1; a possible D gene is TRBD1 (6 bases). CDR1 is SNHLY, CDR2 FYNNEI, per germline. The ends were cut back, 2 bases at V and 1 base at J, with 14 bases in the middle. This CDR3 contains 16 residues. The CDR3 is CASSERPGRGNTEAFF. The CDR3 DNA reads TGTGCCAGCAGTGAACGCCCGGGCAGGGGGAACACTGAAGCTTTCTTT.

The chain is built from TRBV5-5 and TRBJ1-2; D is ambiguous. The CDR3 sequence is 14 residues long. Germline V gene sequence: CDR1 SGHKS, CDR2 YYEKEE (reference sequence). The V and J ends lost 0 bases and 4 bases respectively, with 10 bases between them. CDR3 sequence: CASSLVAQTYGYTF. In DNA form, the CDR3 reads TGTGCCAGCAGCTTGGTGGCACAAACCTATGGCTACACCTTC.

CDR3 sequence reads: CASSAGDRGVSKNIQYF. As DNA, the CDR3 is TGTGCCAGCAGCGCTGGGGACAGGGGAGTTAGCAAAAACATTCAGTACTTC. The chain carries TRBV21-1 and TRBJ2-4; the table calls TRBD1, which could not be checked here. TRBV21-1 is flagged as a pseudogene. This CDR3 has 17 residues.

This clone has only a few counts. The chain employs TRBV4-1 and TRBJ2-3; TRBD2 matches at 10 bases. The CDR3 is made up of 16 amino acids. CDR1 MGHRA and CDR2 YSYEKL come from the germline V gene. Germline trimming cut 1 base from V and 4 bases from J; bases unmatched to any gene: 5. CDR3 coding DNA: TGCGCCAGCAGCCAAGGGGCTAGCGGGGGAGCAGATACGCAGTATTTT. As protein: CASSQGASGGADTQYF.

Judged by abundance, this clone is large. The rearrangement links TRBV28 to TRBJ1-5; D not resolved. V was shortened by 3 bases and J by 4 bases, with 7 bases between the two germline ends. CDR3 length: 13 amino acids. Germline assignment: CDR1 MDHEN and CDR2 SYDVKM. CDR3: CASSFVGNQPQHF. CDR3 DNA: TGTGCCAGCAGTTTCGTCGGGAATCAGCCCCAGCATTTT.

CDR3 loop: CSVRVAAGELFF. The DNA of the CDR3 is TGCAGCGTGAGGGTTGCAGCCGGGGAGCTGTTTTTT. The chain combines TRBV29-1 with TRBJ2-2, with D possibly TRBD2 on 5 matching bases. The CDR3 covers 12 residues. The germline V gene encodes CDR1 SQVTM and CDR2 ANQGSEA. Trimming pared 6 bases from V and 6 bases from J, leaving 11 bases between.